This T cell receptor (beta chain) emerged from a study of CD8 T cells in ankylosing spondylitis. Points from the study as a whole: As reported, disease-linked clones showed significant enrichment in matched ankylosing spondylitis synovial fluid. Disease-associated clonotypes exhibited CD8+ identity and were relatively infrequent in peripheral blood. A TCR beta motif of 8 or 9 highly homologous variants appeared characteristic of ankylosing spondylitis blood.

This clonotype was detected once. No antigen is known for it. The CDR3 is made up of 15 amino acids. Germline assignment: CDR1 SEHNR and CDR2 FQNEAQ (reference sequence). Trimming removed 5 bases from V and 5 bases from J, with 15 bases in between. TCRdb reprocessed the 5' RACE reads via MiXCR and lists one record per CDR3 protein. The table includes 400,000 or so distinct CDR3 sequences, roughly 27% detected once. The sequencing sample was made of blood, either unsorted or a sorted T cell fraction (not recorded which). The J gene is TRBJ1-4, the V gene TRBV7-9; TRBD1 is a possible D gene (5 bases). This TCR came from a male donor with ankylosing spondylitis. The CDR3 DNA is TGTGCCAGCAGCCCTCCAACAGGAAGGAATGAAAAACTGTTTTTT. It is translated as CASSPPTGRNEKLFF. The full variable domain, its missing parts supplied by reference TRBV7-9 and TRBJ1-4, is DTGVSQNPRHKITKRGQNVTFRCDPISEHNRLYWYRQTLGQGPEFLTYFQNEAQLEKSRLLSDRFSAERPKGSFSTLEIQRTEQGDSAMYLCASSPPTGRNEKLFFGSGTQLSVL.